The text below deals with one T cell receptor (beta chain). This clonotype was seen more than once but under ten times. This clone's antigen is unknown. Base qualities are missing; no much larger clone stands one base away. There are 14 amino acids in the CDR3, from cysteine to phenylalanine inclusive. Only CDR3 DNA remains: 42 bases, in frame from the first base. Sequences MGHRA (CDR1) and YSYEKL (CDR2) are obtained from the germline V gene. Trimming removed 7 bases from V and 4 bases from J, leaving 17 bases between the germline ends. The source of the sample is a study of T-cell memory formation after mild COVID-19 (TCRdb year 2021). At the level of the whole study: TCR sequence clusters from the two donors were largely donor specific. Two young, previously healthy adult volunteers made up the cohort, one male and one female. In a couple of donors, T-cell clones that expanded and contracted after mild COVID-19 were tracked by sequencing TCRalpha and TCRbeta repertoires over time.

Overall results and qualifications from the work: Clones that contracted from day 15 to 85 showed balanced CD4/CD8 phenotypes, whereas a second wave of clones that expanded from day 15 to 37 leaned towards CD4+. SARS-CoV-2 specificity was not confirmed for the second-wave clones peaking on day 37. Contracting CD4+ clones appeared mostly in the CM and EM memory subsets, whereas CD8+ clones were enriched in EMRA. Some responding clones were detected in pre-infection memory, which suggested that pre-existing cross-reactive memory T cells had joined the SARS-CoV-2 response. Only two mild cases were covered by the study, and larger cohorts that include severe cases with pre-infection samples were considered necessary.

The sequencer was an Illumina NovaSeq 6000. TCRalpha and TCRbeta cDNA libraries were constructed by 5'RACE with constant-segment primers, with sample barcodes and unique molecular identifiers being introduced. RNA was extracted from every sample with Trizol reagent. Libraries were amplified in two PCR steps, with a second sample barcode and Illumina TruSeq adapters added in the second step. The libraries were sequenced on an Illumina NovaSeq using 2 x 150 bp paired-end reads. As for how the authors treated the data: With migec v1.2.7, reads were demultiplexed and then collapsed into UMI-guided consensus sequences. With mixcr v2.1.11, UMI consensuses were aligned to TRA and TRB V and J templates and assembled into clonotypes. Clonotypes were classified as expanded or contracted when called significant by both edgeR and NoisET, with noise models trained on biological replicates. edgeR calls used a false discovery rate-adjusted p below 0.01 and a log2 fold-change threshold of 1. As an exploratory analysis of dynamics, max-normalized trajectories of the 1000 most abundant clonotypes were examined with PCA combined with hierarchical clustering. Separately sequenced CD4+ and CD8+ repertoires were used to assign a CD4 or CD8 phenotype to each responding clone. TCRdb reanalyzed the raw reads on its own, using fastp at Q25 for trimming and MiXCR for clone calling, and kept in-frame beta chains. Every distinct CDR3 protein forms one entry, paired with its most common genes and DNA. The V and J calls and clone size come from TCRdb's table, not from the authors' own analysis. For this sample there are 70,000 to 95,000 distinct CDR3 sequences; 9.5% to 15% appear just once. The ten largest clones take up around two fifths of the sample.

Ficoll-Paque density gradient centrifugation was the method used to isolate PBMCs. The V and J segments used are TRBV4-1 and TRBJ2-7; no D gene is confidently identified. The TCR was taken from a man aged 18 to 30 who had mild COVID-19 (a few samples of this study predate the infection). The sample titles of this study are shuffled in the database, so cell type and time point are left out; the donor was told from shared clones. Source material: PBMCs or a T cell subset sorted from them (not recorded which). The nucleotides are TGCGCCAGCACCACAACACAGTACGGGTACGAGCAGTACTTC. Translated, this gives CASTTTQYGYEQYF.